The 11 T cell receptor beta chains in this list originate from one sample, sequenced in a study of blood T cells in healthy people across ages. Using a J-beta primer mix together with a sample-barcoded 5' primer, a second PCR was run for about 6 to 11 cycles. MiXCR, run by TCRdb on the 5' RACE reads, gives a single entry per CDR3 protein. The sample carries more than 800,000 distinct CDR3 sequences, 40% to 50% recorded once. The sample was blood. These receptors came from a woman aged 60-75 years in good health.

This clonotype was recorded once. This chain joins TRBV25-1 and TRBJ2-1; D unresolved. The J call may be in error: the DNA end matches TRBJ2-7 better. The CDR3 contains 12 residues. CDR1 and CDR2 (germline): MGHDK, SYGVNS. The CDR3 spells CASSEGIGEQYF. The CDR3 DNA is TGTGCCAGCAGTGAAGGTATAGGTGAGCAGTACTTC.

This clonotype was found once. The chain joins TRBV15 to TRBJ2-3; D tentatively reads TRBD1 or TRBD2 (7 bases each). CDR1 is LNHNV and CDR2 is YYDKDF in the germline V gene (reference sequence). With 4 bases removed from V and 3 bases from J, the gap between germline ends came to 14 bases. The CDR3 runs 15 residues. The CDR3 spells CATSIRGGRTDTQYF. The CDR3 DNA sequence: TGTGCCACCAGCATCAGGGGGGGGCGGACAGATACGCAGTATTTT.

In DNA form, the CDR3 reads TGTGCCAGCAGCCAAGATCTGGCAGCCCAAGAGACCCAGTACTTC. Its protein is CASSQDLAAQETQYF. This rearrangement joins TRBV3-1 to TRBJ2-5; D not resolved. CDR3 length equals 15 residues. Trimming cost V 0 bases and J 1 base, with 9 bases left between them. CDR1 LGHDT and CDR2 YNNKEL come from the germline V gene (reference sequence).

V gene TRBV29-1 combines with J gene TRBJ1-2, with D tentatively TRBD1 (5 bases). V lost 3 bases and J lost 1, with 15 bases in between. Germline loops: CDR1 SQVTM, CDR2 ANQGSEA. There are 15 residues in the CDR3. This CDR3 reads CSVDGTHGGNYGYTF. In DNA, the CDR3 is TGCAGCGTTGATGGGACCCACGGCGGTAACTATGGCTACACCTTC.

The chain is built from TRBV7-9 and TRBJ2-3, with no clear D. Trimming took off 3 bases at V and 0 bases at J, with 7 bases between the two ends. CDR1 is SEHNR, CDR2 FQNEAQ, per germline (reference sequence). The CDR3 extends over 14 amino acids. The chain's CDR3 is CASSFSQSTDTQYF. The CDR3 DNA reads TGTGCCAGCAGCTTTAGCCAAAGCACAGATACGCAGTATTTT.

In regard to this clonotype: Just one base apart from a much larger clone, this may be a read error. The chain couples TRBV20-1 to TRBJ2-3; 7 nucleotides align to TRBD1. The CDR3 totals 14 residues. Per the germline V gene, CDR1 is DFQATT and CDR2 is SNEGSKA (reference sequence). The CDR3 DNA follows: TGCAGTGCTAGGCGGGTAAAGGGGACAGATACGCTGTATTTT. Its translation: CSARRVKGTDTLYF.

This clonotype was detected only once. The V call is TRBV27, the J call TRBJ2-1, with D perhaps matching TRBD1 or TRBD2 (5 bases each). This CDR3 is built from 16 residues. CDR1 is MNHEY and CDR2 is SMNVEV in the germline V gene (reference sequence). Trimming cost V 3 bases and J 0 bases, with 12 bases left between them. CDR3 protein: CASSFFGTNSYNEQFF. The CDR3 DNA follows: TGTGCCAGCAGTTTCTTCGGGACCAACTCCTACAATGAGCAGTTCTTC.

The chain joins TRBV25-1 to TRBJ2-1; a possible D gene is TRBD2 (6 bases). The CDR3 has 15 amino acids. Germline lookup yields CDR1 MGHDK and CDR2 SYGVNS. Trimming left V 2 bases short and J 7 bases short, with 15 bases between. The CDR3 reads CASSEVGSGLNEQFF. The CDR3 coding sequence is TGTGCCAGCAGTGAAGTCGGGAGTGGGTTAAATGAGCAGTTCTTC.

The count of this clonotype is one. The gene calls are TRBV6-5 and TRBJ1-2; D uncertain. There are 16 residues in the CDR3. CDR1 MNHEY and CDR2 SVGAGI come from the germline V gene. Trimming removed 0 bases from V and 2 bases from J, with 13 bases in between. CDR3 region: CASSYSRGSMNYGYTF. CDR3 sequence (DNA): TGTGCCAGCAGTTACTCGCGTGGCTCTATGAACTATGGCTACACCTTC.

This chain links TRBV9 with TRBJ2-3, with TRBD1 matching 9 bases. The germline CDR1 and CDR2 sequences are SGDLS and YYNGEE. Trimming removed 4 bases from V and 10 bases from J; junction bases left unmatched: 1. The CDR3 loop spans 11 amino acids. The CDR3 loop is CASSRQGAQYF. In DNA, the CDR3 is TGTGCCAGCAGCAGACAGGGGGCGCAGTATTTT.

This clonotype turned up a few times. The chain links TRBV11-2 to TRBJ2-1, with D hard to call. The CDR3 runs 18 residues. The germline V gene encodes CDR1 SGHAT and CDR2 FQNNGV. V shed 2 bases and J shed 0 bases, with 17 bases lying between them. CDR3 sequence (DNA): TGTGCCAGCAGCTTAACCCCTGCAGGAGTGGGCTCCTACAATGAGCAGTTCTTC. Translated, it gives CASSLTPAGVGSYNEQFF. The full variable domain, with the rest looked up from reference TRBV11-2 and TRBJ2-1, is EAGVAQSPRYKIIEKRQSVAFWCNPISGHATLYWYQQILGQGPKLLIQFQNNGVVDDSQLPKDRFSAERLKGVDSTLKIQPAKLEDSAVYLCASSLTPAGVGSYNEQFFGPGTRLTVL.